This entry is about one T cell receptor (beta chain). Its antigen is unidentified. These data belong to a study of cytomegalovirus exposure and HLA in healthy donors. Overall study findings and caveats: CMV serostatus was the sole immune exposure information available. In a later analysis, parvovirus B19, influenza, CMV and Epstein-Barr virus appeared linked to several top co-occurrence clusters. The HLA-A and HLA-B alleles of most subjects were reportedly predicted accurately from TCR beta sequences.

The PCR made use of 60 Vbeta and 13 Jbeta primers. The data were produced by immunoSEQ multiplex PCR, yet TCRdb's version contains in-frame clones alone and is incomplete. The sample has over 150,000 clones; around 80% are singletons. The sequence came from a woman in her sixties or seventies in good health and CMV-seropositive. Source material: PBMCs.

CDR3 bases: TGTGCCAGCAGCCCGACAGGGGACGGACAGCCCCAGCATTTT. It specifies CASSPTGDGQPQHF. This chain joins TRBV7-9 and TRBJ1-5; 8 bases are shared with TRBD1. Trimming cost V 5 bases and J 7 bases; bases outside gene matches: 7. The germline V gene encodes CDR1 SEHNR and CDR2 FQNEAQ (reference sequence). The CDR3 consists of 14 residues.